A single sample gave rise to the 10 T cell receptor beta chains below, sequenced in a study of CXCR3-negative and CXCR3-positive naive CD8 T cells. Through 5' RACE with UMI labels, the TRB cDNA libraries were prepared. TCRdb reprocessed the 5' RACE reads, with one entry per CDR3 protein and no DNA. The ten top clones account for approximately 1.5%, within a sample of some 50,000 distinct CDR3 sequences. The sample was naive CXCR3- CD8+ T cells from blood. The subset here: CD45RO-CCR7+CD27+CD95- naive CD8+ T cells lacking CXCR3 (TNR3-). The source of these receptors is a human donor in good health. Some clones in this sample may be carry-over from other donors' samples.

J is TRBJ2-1 and V is TRBV5-1; TCRdb proposes TRBD2, but this gene call is untestable without DNA. There are 17 residues in the CDR3. Germline CDR1 and CDR2: SGHRS and YFSETQ. This chain's CDR3 is CASSAGLAGGIGDEQFF.

The rearrangement joins TRBV28 to TRBJ1-2; as DNA is missing, the TRBD1 call by TCRdb cannot be tested. Per the germline V gene, CDR1 is MDHEN and CDR2 is SYDVKM. The CDR3 consists of 14 residues. The CDR3 sequence is CASTSGQGLNGYTF.

The gene calls are TRBV6-5 and TRBJ2-1; the TCRdb D gene call, TRBD2, has no DNA to confirm it. The CDR3 has 15 amino acids. Germline V gene sequence: CDR1 MNHEY, CDR2 SVGAGI. Here the CDR3 reads CASSYSRREGHEQFF.

This sequence joins TRBV9 and TRBJ2-5. CDR1 is SGDLS, CDR2 YYNGEE, per germline. The CDR3 contains 12 residues. Here the CDR3 reads CASSAVTGTQYF.

The chain recombines TRBV29-1 with TRBJ2-2; with no DNA, the TCRdb D assignment of TRBD2 cannot be verified. The CDR3 loop spans 17 amino acids. Germline CDR1 SQVTM, CDR2 ANQGSEA. The CDR3 sequence is CSVEDETSGPNTGELFF.

This clonotype is deemed medium-sized by its frequency. CDR3 loop: CSVEALQGAGETQYF. The chain has TRBV29-1 and TRBJ2-5; the TCRdb call, TRBD1, lacks DNA for checking. CDR1 and CDR2 from the germline V gene are SQVTM and ANQGSEA. The CDR3 length is 15 residues.

V usage is TRBV27 and J usage is TRBJ2-7; the D gene TCRdb calls, TRBD1, cannot be checked with no DNA. This CDR3 region has 18 residues. Germline CDR1 reads MNHEY; CDR2 reads SMNVEV (reference sequence). The CDR3 sequence: CASSRNGTGELASYEQYF.

The chain recombines TRBV27 with TRBJ2-5; no DNA is available, so the TRBD2 call from TCRdb remains unchecked. The CDR3 runs 18 residues. From germline, CDR1 is MNHEY and CDR2 SMNVEV (reference sequence). CDR3 residues: CASSQSPASGGDVETQYF.

The rearrangement links TRBV4-2 to TRBJ2-1; TCRdb calls TRBD2, which cannot be checked without DNA. Germline V CDR1 and CDR2: LGHNA, YNFKEQ. The CDR3 consists of 17 residues. The CDR3 is CASSQEGTGPLWNEQFF.

The rearrangement joins TRBV6-2 or TRBV6-3 to TRBJ2-5; without DNA, the TCRdb call of TRBD1 cannot be checked. The CDR3 is made up of 14 amino acids. Germline-derived CDR1 and CDR2 are MNHEY and SVGEGT. This CDR3 is CATWRGLGGETQYF.